This is a list of T cell receptor beta chains from one sample in a study of blood T cell repertoires in COVID-19. Method: immunoSEQ multiplex PCR; TCRdb's copy keeps in-frame clones and lacks some. The sample lists fewer than 300,000 clones, about nine tenths occurring once. Material: PBMCs or T cells enriched from blood (not recorded which). The receptors stem from a woman in her thirties or forties with acute COVID-19. Each CDR3 is given with its conserved first and last residue. A D gene is named only where the DNA matches it firmly. Rows may omit the clone size; those that give it use once, few, many or a size class.

CDR3aa: CASGLSRGIQETQYF
CDR3nt: TGTGCTAGTGGTTTGAGCAGGGGCATCCAAGAGACCCAGTACTTC
abundance: .
d_gene: .
j_gene: TRBJ2-5
v_gene: TRBV12-5

CDR3aa: CASSTPGGRSSYEQYF
CDR3nt: TGTGCCAGCAGCACCCCCGGGGGGAGGAGCTCCTACGAGCAGTACTTC
abundance: .
d_gene: TRBD2
j_gene: TRBJ2-7
v_gene: TRBV28

CDR3aa: CASSYSAGNTIYF
CDR3nt: TGTGCCAGCAGTTACTCTGCGGGAAACACCATATATTTT
abundance: .
d_gene: .
j_gene: TRBJ1-3
v_gene: TRBV6-5

CDR3aa: CASSFRGYTGYTF
CDR3nt: TGTGCCAGCAGCTTCCGGGGATATACGGGCTACACCTTC
abundance: .
d_gene: .
j_gene: TRBJ1-2
v_gene: TRBV11-2

CDR3aa: CASSIGSVPTNYGYTF
CDR3nt: TGTGCCAGTAGTATCGGGAGCGTGCCGACGAACTATGGCTACACCTTC
abundance: .
d_gene: .
j_gene: TRBJ1-2
v_gene: TRBV19

CDR3aa: CASSPQGSYEQYF
CDR3nt: TGTGCCAGCTCCCCACAGGGGTCCTACGAGCAGTACTTC
abundance: .
d_gene: TRBD1
j_gene: TRBJ2-7
v_gene: TRBV18

CDR3aa: CASRTGQSPHYGYTF
CDR3nt: TGTGCCAGTCGGACAGGCCAAAGCCCCCATTATGGCTACACCTTC
abundance: .
d_gene: TRBD1
j_gene: TRBJ1-2
v_gene: TRBV19

CDR3aa: CASSGTSGVLETQYF
CDR3nt: TGCGCCAGCAGTGGGACTAGCGGGGTGCTCGAGACCCAGTACTTC
abundance: once
d_gene: TRBD2
j_gene: TRBJ2-5
v_gene: TRBV10-1

CDR3aa: CASSSSGTRSNEQFF
CDR3nt: TGTGCCAGCAGCTCGTCCGGGACTAGAAGCAATGAGCAGTTCTTC
abundance: once
d_gene: TRBD2
j_gene: TRBJ2-1
v_gene: TRBV7-9

CDR3aa: CASSFSGTIAQETQYF
CDR3nt: TGTGCCAGCAGCTTCTCCGGGACTATAGCACAAGAGACCCAGTACTTC
abundance: .
d_gene: TRBD2
j_gene: TRBJ2-5
v_gene: TRBV9

CDR3aa: CASSQAGTNQPQHF
CDR3nt: TGCGCCAGCAGCCAAGCAGGGACAAATCAGCCCCAGCATTTT
abundance: .
d_gene: .
j_gene: TRBJ1-5
v_gene: TRBV4-1

CDR3aa: CASSQVTSGRDKNIQYF
CDR3nt: TGCGCCAGCAGCCAAGTTACGTCCGGGAGGGACAAAAACATTCAGTACTTC
abundance: .
d_gene: TRBD2
j_gene: TRBJ2-4
v_gene: TRBV4-1

CDR3aa: CASNLNGRRETQYF
CDR3nt: TGTGCCAGCAACCTGAACGGGAGACGGGAGACCCAGTACTTC
abundance: few
d_gene: .
j_gene: TRBJ2-5
v_gene: TRBV7-2

CDR3aa: CASSPRQGSNTEAFF
CDR3nt: TGTGCCAGCAGCCCGAGACAGGGCTCGAACACTGAAGCTTTCTTT
abundance: .
d_gene: TRBD1
j_gene: TRBJ1-1
v_gene: TRBV4-2

CDR3aa: CATSGQAPESSYNEQFF
CDR3nt: TGTGCCACCAGTGGGCAGGCACCAGAGAGCTCCTACAATGAGCAGTTCTTC
abundance: .
d_gene: .
j_gene: TRBJ2-1
v_gene: TRBV24-1

CDR3aa: CATTPSGTPYEQYF
CDR3nt: TGTGCCACCACCCCCTCCGGGACACCCTACGAGCAGTACTTC
abundance: once
d_gene: .
j_gene: TRBJ2-7
v_gene: TRBV6-5

CDR3aa: CASSQRQYNEQFF
CDR3nt: TGCGCCAGCAGCCAAAGACAGTACAATGAGCAGTTCTTC
abundance: .
d_gene: .
j_gene: TRBJ2-1
v_gene: TRBV4-3

CDR3aa: CATSPSQGSSYNEQFF
CDR3nt: TGTGCCACCAGTCCTTCCCAGGGAAGCTCCTACAATGAGCAGTTCTTC
abundance: .
d_gene: .
j_gene: TRBJ2-1
v_gene: TRBV24-1

CDR3aa: CATSGLAGGLETQYF
CDR3nt: TGTGCCACCAGTGGACTAGCGGGGGGGCTAGAGACCCAGTACTTC
abundance: .
d_gene: TRBD2
j_gene: TRBJ2-5
v_gene: TRBV24-1

CDR3aa: CSASGSKNTEAFF
CDR3nt: TGCAGTGCTAGTGGCAGTAAGAACACTGAAGCTTTCTTT
abundance: once
d_gene: .
j_gene: TRBJ1-1
v_gene: TRBV20-1

CDR3aa: CASSLAKDSFYEQYF
CDR3nt: TGTGCCAGCAGCTTGGCCAAGGACAGCTTCTACGAGCAGTACTTC
abundance: .
d_gene: .
j_gene: TRBJ2-7
v_gene: TRBV5-5

CDR3aa: CASSNRAGGDTQYF
CDR3nt: TGTGCCAGCAGCAACAGGGCCGGAGGAGATACGCAGTATTTT
abundance: .
d_gene: .
j_gene: TRBJ2-3
v_gene: TRBV2

CDR3aa: CATSREGTGGLEQYF
CDR3nt: TGTGCCACCAGCAGAGAGGGGACAGGGGGACTCGAGCAGTACTTC
abundance: .
d_gene: TRBD1
j_gene: TRBJ2-7
v_gene: TRBV15

CDR3aa: CASRGTDVNYGYTF
CDR3nt: TGTGCCAGCAGGGGGACAGACGTTAACTATGGCTACACCTTC
abundance: .
d_gene: TRBD1
j_gene: TRBJ1-2
v_gene: TRBV9

CDR3aa: CATSGGRDRATEAFF
CDR3nt: TGTGCCACCAGCGGGGGGAGGGACAGGGCGACTGAAGCTTTCTTT
abundance: .
d_gene: TRBD1
j_gene: TRBJ1-1
v_gene: TRBV15

CDR3aa: CASSSSNPGVGNQPQHF
CDR3nt: TGTGCCAGCAGCTCGTCCAACCCGGGAGTAGGCAATCAGCCCCAGCATTTT
abundance: .
d_gene: .
j_gene: TRBJ1-5
v_gene: TRBV7-9

CDR3aa: CASSVARLPRNYNEQFF
CDR3nt: TGTGCCAGCAGCGTAGCGAGACTACCGAGAAACTACAATGAGCAGTTCTTC
abundance: .
d_gene: .
j_gene: TRBJ2-1
v_gene: TRBV9

CDR3aa: CASSPRADNQPQHF
CDR3nt: TGTGCCAGCTCACCACGGGCAGACAATCAGCCCCAGCATTTT
abundance: .
d_gene: .
j_gene: TRBJ1-5
v_gene: TRBV18

CDR3aa: CASSVAGTSGRASEQYF
CDR3nt: TGTGCCAGCAGCGTCGCCGGGACTAGCGGGAGGGCCAGCGAGCAGTACTTC
abundance: .
d_gene: TRBD2
j_gene: TRBJ2-7
v_gene: TRBV9

CDR3aa: CASRAGLKNQPQHF
CDR3nt: TGTGCCAGCAGGGCCGGACTGAAGAATCAGCCCCAGCATTTT
abundance: .
d_gene: .
j_gene: TRBJ1-5
v_gene: TRBV2

CDR3aa: CAIREAQGMNTEAFF
CDR3nt: TGTGCCATCAGAGAAGCTCAGGGTATGAACACTGAAGCTTTCTTT
abundance: .
d_gene: .
j_gene: TRBJ1-1
v_gene: TRBV10-3

CDR3aa: CAWKGQSNQPQHF
CDR3nt: TGTGCCTGGAAAGGACAAAGCAATCAGCCCCAGCATTTT
abundance: .
d_gene: .
j_gene: TRBJ1-5
v_gene: TRBV30

CDR3aa: CASSLAGGSTDTQYF
CDR3nt: TGTGCCAGCAGCTTAGCGGGGGGTAGCACAGATACGCAGTATTTT
abundance: .
d_gene: TRBD2
j_gene: TRBJ2-3
v_gene: TRBV7-3

CDR3aa: CASSQTGNQPQHF
CDR3nt: TGTGCCAGCTCACAGACGGGGAATCAGCCCCAGCATTTT
abundance: .
d_gene: .
j_gene: TRBJ1-5
v_gene: TRBV18

CDR3aa: CTLGIFLHF
CDR3nt: TGCACCCTAGGAATATTCCTCCACTTT
abundance: .
d_gene: .
j_gene: TRBJ1-6
v_gene: TRBV1

CDR3aa: CATSDRDYFGEKLFF
CDR3nt: TGTGCCACCAGTGACCGGGACTACTTCGGGGAAAAACTGTTTTTT
abundance: .
d_gene: .
j_gene: TRBJ1-4
v_gene: TRBV24-1

CDR3aa: CASSVAPGGSKAFF
CDR3nt: TGTGCCAGCAGCGTAGCTCCAGGGGGTTCAAAAGCTTTCTTT
abundance: .
d_gene: TRBD1
j_gene: TRBJ1-1
v_gene: TRBV9

CDR3aa: CASSPQVGTGLEEGYTF
CDR3nt: TGTGCCAGCAGCCCTCAGGTCGGGACAGGGCTTGAGGAAGGCTACACCTTC
abundance: once
d_gene: TRBD1
j_gene: TRBJ1-2
v_gene: TRBV7-8

CDR3aa: CASRPEGGGFYEQYF
CDR3nt: TGTGCCAGCAGGCCTGAGGGCGGGGGGTTCTACGAGCAGTACTTC
abundance: once
d_gene: TRBD2
j_gene: TRBJ2-7
v_gene: TRBV28

CDR3aa: CASSGLARDYNEQFF
CDR3nt: TGTGCCAGCAGCGGTCTAGCGCGAGACTACAATGAGCAGTTCTTC
abundance: .
d_gene: .
j_gene: TRBJ2-1
v_gene: TRBV5-6

CDR3aa: CATSRRTGDVTEAFF
CDR3nt: TGTGCCACCAGCAGAAGGACAGGGGATGTCACTGAAGCTTTCTTT
abundance: .
d_gene: TRBD1
j_gene: TRBJ1-1
v_gene: TRBV15

CDR3aa: CASSVGFSGALGSGELFF
CDR3nt: TGTGCCAGCAGCGTAGGTTTTAGCGGGGCCTTAGGGAGCGGGGAGCTGTTTTTT
abundance: .
d_gene: TRBD2
j_gene: TRBJ2-2
v_gene: TRBV9

CDR3aa: CATSAPGTGGPGELFF
CDR3nt: TGTGCCACCAGTGCCCCCGGGACAGGGGGACCTGGGGAGCTGTTTTTT
abundance: .
d_gene: TRBD1
j_gene: TRBJ2-2
v_gene: TRBV24-1

CDR3aa: CASSFPLVGMAGYQETQYF
CDR3nt: TGTGCCAGCAGCTTTCCCTTAGTGGGTATGGCGGGGTACCAAGAGACCCAGTACTTC
abundance: .
d_gene: .
j_gene: TRBJ2-5
v_gene: TRBV7-9

CDR3aa: CASSFQAGQVDYGYTF
CDR3nt: TGTGCCAGCAGCTTCCAAGCGGGACAGGTTGACTATGGCTACACCTTC
abundance: once
d_gene: .
j_gene: TRBJ1-2
v_gene: TRBV21-1

CDR3aa: CASKPRGQERPLHF
CDR3nt: TGTGCCAGTAAACCTCGGGGACAAGAGAGGCCCCTCCACTTT
abundance: .
d_gene: .
j_gene: TRBJ1-6
v_gene: TRBV19

CDR3aa: CSARLAMKTDTQYF
CDR3nt: TGCAGCGCAAGACTAGCTATGAAGACAGATACGCAGTATTTT
abundance: .
d_gene: TRBD2
j_gene: TRBJ2-3
v_gene: TRBV29-1

CDR3aa: CSAGGRGTNEKLFF
CDR3nt: TGCAGCGCCGGTGGGAGAGGAACTAATGAAAAACTGTTTTTT
abundance: .
d_gene: .
j_gene: TRBJ1-4
v_gene: TRBV29-1

CDR3aa: CASGDRVASGANVLTF
CDR3nt: TGTGCCAGCGGGGACAGGGTCGCCTCTGGGGCCAACGTCCTGACTTTC
abundance: few
d_gene: TRBD1
j_gene: TRBJ2-6
v_gene: TRBV7-8

CDR3aa: CASSQLLSPGQKTDTQYF
CDR3nt: TGTGCCAGCAGCCAACTGCTTTCTCCGGGACAGAAGACAGATACGCAGTATTTT
abundance: .
d_gene: TRBD1
j_gene: TRBJ2-3
v_gene: TRBV14

CDR3aa: CASSLGGSNQPQHF
CDR3nt: TGTGCCAGCAGCCTTGGGGGGTCCAATCAGCCCCAGCATTTT
abundance: .
d_gene: .
j_gene: TRBJ1-5
v_gene: TRBV5-6

CDR3aa: CASRDTLGEQYF
CDR3nt: TGTGCCAGCAGGGACACCCTGGGGGAGCAGTACTTC
abundance: .
d_gene: .
j_gene: TRBJ2-7
v_gene: TRBV12-3/TRBV12-4

CDR3aa: CASSPLGTPGQNIQYF
CDR3nt: TGTGCCAGCAGCCCCCTCGGGACTCCGGGTCAGAACATTCAGTACTTC
abundance: .
d_gene: .
j_gene: TRBJ2-4
v_gene: TRBV7-9

CDR3aa: CASSIKQGAKAEAFF
CDR3nt: TGTGCCAGCAGCATCAAACAGGGGGCGAAGGCTGAAGCTTTCTTT
abundance: .
d_gene: TRBD1
j_gene: TRBJ1-1
v_gene: TRBV7-9

CDR3aa: CASSIDLTGVLSGETQYF
CDR3nt: TGTGCCAGTAGTATAGATCTGACAGGGGTATTGAGTGGAGAGACCCAGTACTTC
abundance: .
d_gene: TRBD1
j_gene: TRBJ2-5
v_gene: TRBV19

CDR3aa: CASSPTGRLGSGYTF
CDR3nt: TGTGCCAGTAGTCCCACGGGCCGACTAGGTTCCGGCTACACCTTC
abundance: few
d_gene: .
j_gene: TRBJ1-2
v_gene: TRBV19

CDR3aa: CASSLASSGQGGSPLHF
CDR3nt: TGTGCCAGCAGCTTAGCGAGCTCCGGACAGGGGGGCTCACCCCTCCACTTT
abundance: once
d_gene: TRBD1
j_gene: TRBJ1-6
v_gene: TRBV7-8